The 30 T cell receptor beta chains listed next were all sequenced from one sample in a study of blood T cell repertoires in COVID-19. The table came from immunoSEQ multiplex PCR; TCRdb's copy has only in-frame clones and leaves some out. Of about 140,000 clones in the sample, approximately 84% were seen once. The sample was PBMCs or T cells enriched from blood (not recorded which). The receptors stem from a young woman who had been exposed to COVID-19.

The J gene is TRBJ1-1, the V gene TRBV7-8; D not resolved. CDR1 is SGHVS, CDR2 FQNEAQ, per germline. V was clipped by 6 bases and J by 5 bases, with 13 bases between them. The CDR3 loop spans 13 amino acids. This CDR3 is CASSPTMSTEAFF. CDR3 nucleotide sequence: TGTGCCAGCAGTCCTACCATGTCGACTGAAGCTTTCTTT.

The V call is TRBV4-3, the J call TRBJ2-1; TRBD2 aligns across 11 bases. From germline, CDR1 is LGHNA and CDR2 YSLEER. The CDR3 totals 16 residues. The J segment lost 7 bases and the V segment lost 0 bases, leaving 5 bases of the junction unmatched. The CDR3, as DNA: TGCGCCAGCAGCCAAGAACTAGCGGGAGCATCAAATGAGCAGTTCTTC. Amino acid sequence: CASSQELAGASNEQFF.

The V and J genes are TRBV2 and TRBJ1-4; D may be TRBD1 (6 bases). CDR1 and CDR2 from the germline V gene are SNHLY and FYNNEI. CDR3 length equals 14 residues. Trimming shortened V by 4 bases and J by 8 bases, and 14 bases separated the two germline ends. For the CDR3, the DNA is TGTGCCAGCAGTGGTCTGGGGGCAGCGGAAAAACTGTTTTTT. Protein sequence: CASSGLGAAEKLFF.

The CDR3 coding sequence is TGTGCCAGCAGTTTAACTCAGGGATCCCCAAACTATGGCTACACCTTC. Its translation: CASSLTQGSPNYGYTF. The chain uses TRBV28 and TRBJ1-2; D is possibly TRBD1 (5 bases). Germline V CDR1 and CDR2: MDHEN, SYDVKM. V was trimmed by 2 bases and J by 2 bases, leaving 15 bases between them. This CDR3 has 16 residues.

V and J are TRBV14 and TRBJ2-7; 13 bases are shared with TRBD2. With 4 bases clipped from V and 5 bases from J, the junction kept 5 bases outside the gene matches. This CDR3 comprises 15 residues. Germline V gene data show CDR1 as SGHDN and CDR2 as FVKESK. The CDR3 coding sequence is TGTGCCAGCAGCCCACTAGCGGGAGGGCCAGACGAGCAGTACTTC. The encoded protein is CASSPLAGGPDEQYF.

The rearrangement uses TRBV27 and TRBJ2-4, with a possible D match to TRBD1 (7 bases). CDR3 size: 14 residues. In germline, CDR1 is MNHEY, CDR2 SMNVEV (reference sequence). The V end was cut by 5 bases, the J end by 2 bases, with 10 bases between. The CDR3 protein is CASSAGGTKNIQYF. As DNA, the CDR3 is TGTGCCAGCAGTGCAGGGGGGACCAAAAACATTCAGTACTTC.

This clone was observed a few times. J is TRBJ1-5 and V is TRBV2; weak D call: TRBD1 (5 bases). The ends were cut back, 5 bases at V and 4 bases at J, with 12 bases in the middle. Germline V gene lookup returns CDR1 SNHLY and CDR2 FYNNEI. The CDR3 is 14 amino acids. The CDR3 sequence is CASSRGRENQPQHF. The DNA of the CDR3 is TGTGCCAGCAGTAGGGGCCGTGAGAATCAGCCCCAGCATTTT.

V is TRBV6-5 and J is TRBJ2-1; 10 nucleotides match TRBD1. J was trimmed by 6 bases and V by 9 bases; bases with no gene match: 11. Germline V lookup: CDR1 MNHEY, CDR2 SVGAGI. The CDR3 totals 15 residues. CDR3 region: CASLTGTGEGNEQFF. CDR3 sequence (DNA): TGTGCCAGTCTAACCGGGACAGGGGAAGGCAATGAGCAGTTCTTC.

In its sample, this clone was seen a few times. The chain uses TRBV12-3 or TRBV12-4 and TRBJ2-3, with D uncertain. This CDR3 is built from 12 residues. Between the trimmed V and J ends, which lost 3 bases and 4 bases, there was a span of 5 bases. In nucleotides, the CDR3 is TGTGCCAGCAGTTTTTACTCAGATACGCAGTATTTT. Translating gives CASSFYSDTQYF.

The chain carries TRBV7-9 and TRBJ2-3; D might be TRBD2 (6 bases). The CDR3 covers 14 residues. The V and J ends lost 1 base and 4 bases respectively, with 9 bases between them. The germline V gene has CDR1 SEHNR and CDR2 FQNEAQ (reference sequence). The DNA for the CDR3 is TGTGCCAGCAGCTTAGGTCTAGCGTCAGATACGCAGTATTTT. Translation gives CASSLGLASDTQYF.

The genes are TRBV18 and TRBJ1-5, with no clear D. The V gene's germline CDR1 is KGHSH and CDR2 LQKENI. The CDR3 length is 13 residues. V was clipped by 2 bases and J by 4 bases, with 6 bases between them. The DNA for the CDR3 is TGTGCCAGCTCACCAGGGGAGAATCAGCCCCAGCATTTT. Amino acids: CASSPGENQPQHF.

The chain joins TRBV9 to TRBJ2-5; D is possibly TRBD2 (6 bases). This CDR3 has 15 residues. CDR1 and CDR2 from the germline V gene are SGDLS and YYNGEE. Trimming left V 4 bases short and J 9 bases short, with 22 bases between. In DNA, the CDR3 is TGTGCCAGCAGCCCAACGGGACTTACCCATGGGGCCCAGTACTTC. Its translation: CASSPTGLTHGAQYF. Using reference TRBV9 and TRBJ2-5 for the parts outside the CDR3, the full variable domain is DSGVTQTPKHLITATGQRVTLRCSPRSGDLSVYWYQQSLDQGLQFLIQYYNGEERAKGNILERFSAQQFPDLHSELNLSSLELGDSALYFCASSPTGLTHGAQYFGPGTRLLVL.

The chain employs TRBV24-1 and TRBJ2-5; 7 bases align to TRBD1. The V and J ends lost 5 bases and 5 bases, in that order; junction bases with no gene match: 4. The germline gives CDR1 KGHDR, CDR2 SFDVKD. The CDR3 has 13 amino acids. The CDR3 DNA is TGTGCCACCAGTGCAGGGGGAATGGAGACCCAGTACTTC. It is translated as CATSAGGMETQYF.

Of note for this clone: The identical CDR3 is also encoded by other nucleotide sequences in the sample. This chain's CDR3 is CASSPGQGGYEQYF. DNA of the CDR3: TGCGCCAGCAGCCCGGGACAGGGCGGATACGAGCAGTACTTC. This sequence joins TRBV5-1 and TRBJ2-7; 9 nucleotides align to TRBD1. V lost 4 bases, J lost 4 bases, and 6 bases stayed unmatched. The CDR3 sequence is 14 residues long. CDR1 is SGHRS, CDR2 YFSETQ, per germline.

V gene TRBV7-9 combines with J gene TRBJ1-2, with 9 bases fitting TRBD1. Germline V gene sequence: CDR1 SEHNR, CDR2 FQNEAQ (reference sequence). The trim removed 7 bases at V and 4 bases at J, leaving 7 bases unmatched. The CDR3 totals 14 residues. The CDR3 nucleotides are TGTGCCAGCATCACAGGGGGCCGGGTCTATGGCTACACCTTC. It specifies CASITGGRVYGYTF.

This clone has a single count. The chain has TRBV11-2 and TRBJ2-5; D possibly corresponds to TRBD1 (5 bases). Trimming shortened V by 0 bases and J by 1 base, and 9 bases separated the two germline ends. Germline assignment: CDR1 SGHAT and CDR2 FQNNGV. The CDR3 consists of 15 residues. The CDR3 bases are TGTGCCAGCAGCTTAGAGGGGCGTACCCAAGAGACCCAGTACTTC. It specifies CASSLEGRTQETQYF.

The chain carries TRBV4-1 and TRBJ2-1; 7 bases align to TRBD1. Looked up from germline, CDR1 is MGHRA and CDR2 is YSYEKL. V gave up 6 bases and J gave up 0 bases; unmatched junction bases: 11. The CDR3 is 17 residues long. The CDR3 region is CASRMGVGDSSYNEQFF. CDR3 sequence (DNA): TGCGCCAGCAGGATGGGGGTAGGGGACAGCTCCTACAATGAGCAGTTCTTC.

The chain carries TRBV5-5 and TRBJ1-1; no firm D call. Germline V lookup: CDR1 SGHKS, CDR2 YYEKEE (reference sequence). Between the trimmed V and J ends, which lost 4 bases and 0 bases, there was a span of 16 bases. The CDR3 spans 16 residues. CDR3 in DNA: TGTGCCAGCAGCCCCGTGCAGCTTACTATGAACACTGAAGCTTTCTTT. It is translated as CASSPVQLTMNTEAFF.

V and J are TRBV5-4 and TRBJ1-4; TRBD1 aligns across 8 bases. The junction had 8 bases not matched to a gene; V was cut back by 0 bases and J by 10 bases. Germline CDR1 reads SGHNT; CDR2 reads YYREEE (reference sequence). This CDR3 region has 15 residues. Here the CDR3 reads CASSLAGGQVGKLFF. The DNA for the CDR3 is TGTGCCAGCAGCTTGGCCGGGGGACAGGTCGGAAAACTGTTTTTT.

CDR3 sequence: CASSDGSNTGELFF. CDR3 DNA sequence: TGTGCCAGCAGTGACGGCTCGAACACCGGGGAGCTGTTTTTT. This chain connects TRBV6-4 to TRBJ2-2, with D unclear. V lost 2 bases, J lost 0 bases, and 4 bases lay in between. CDR1 and CDR2 (germline): MRHNA, SNTAGT. CDR3 size: 14 residues.

This clone was seen more than once but under ten times. V and J are TRBV29-1 and TRBJ2-2, with a tentative D call TRBD1 (6 bases). Trimming pared 6 bases from V and 1 base from J, leaving 9 bases between. Germline V gene lookup returns CDR1 SQVTM and CDR2 ANQGSEA. This CDR3 region has 13 residues. The CDR3 spells CSVGQLNTGELFF. For the CDR3, the DNA is TGCAGCGTCGGACAGCTGAACACCGGGGAGCTGTTTTTT.

This chain joins TRBV11-3 and TRBJ1-5; tentative D call: TRBD1 (6 bases). The CDR3 has 12 amino acids. Germline CDR1 SGHNT, CDR2 YENEEA. V lost 7 bases and J lost 6, with 10 bases in between. The CDR3 nucleotides read TGTGCCAGCAATCCCAGGGGTCAGCCCCAGCATTTT. It is translated as CASNPRGQPQHF.

The J gene is TRBJ2-5, the V gene TRBV11-2, with D possibly matching TRBD2 (6 bases). There are 14 residues in the CDR3. The germline gives CDR1 SGHAT, CDR2 FQNNGV. Trimming shortened V by 1 base and J by 4 bases, and 10 bases separated the two germline ends. CDR3 region: CASSLAGALETQYF. DNA for the CDR3: TGTGCCAGCAGCTTAGCGGGAGCCCTAGAGACCCAGTACTTC. The whole variable domain, remainder taken from reference TRBV11-2 and TRBJ2-5, is EAGVAQSPRYKIIEKRQSVAFWCNPISGHATLYWYQQILGQGPKLLIQFQNNGVVDDSQLPKDRFSAERLKGVDSTLKIQPAKLEDSAVYLCASSLAGALETQYFGPGTRLLVL.

This rearrangement joins TRBV28 to TRBJ1-1; 8 bases line up with TRBD1. The CDR3 has 13 residues. The junction had 7 bases not matched to a gene; V was cut back by 2 bases and J by 11 bases. CDR1 MDHEN and CDR2 SYDVKM come from the germline V gene. CDR3 in DNA: TGTGCCAGCAGTTTACCAATTGACAGGGGCGCTTTCTTT. Translating it yields CASSLPIDRGAFF.

This clone showed up just a few times. The J gene is TRBJ2-7, the V gene TRBV11-2; D is possibly TRBD2 (7 bases). The CDR3 contains 13 residues. Between the trimmed V and J ends, which lost 4 bases and 6 bases, there was a span of 13 bases. Looked up from germline, CDR1 is SGHAT and CDR2 is FQNNGV. CDR3 sequence (DNA): TGTGCCAGCAGCTCATCAGGGGAGGGCGAGCAGTACTTC. Its protein product is CASSSSGEGEQYF.

This chain connects TRBV2 to TRBJ1-3; D unclear. This CDR3 is 13 amino acids long. V shed 4 bases and J shed 4 bases, with 8 bases lying between them. Germline lookup yields CDR1 SNHLY and CDR2 FYNNEI. The CDR3 sequence is CASSGLLGNTIYF. The CDR3 bases are TGTGCCAGCAGTGGCCTACTGGGAAACACCATATATTTT.

V and J are TRBV7-3 and TRBJ2-7; a possible D gene is TRBD1 (5 bases). Germline V gives CDR1 SGHTA, CDR2 FQGTGA. This CDR3 contains 14 residues. V lost 0 bases and J lost 6, with 12 bases in between. The DNA of the CDR3 is TGTGCCAGCAGCTTAACAGGGGATATAGGCGAGCAGTACTTC. Translating it yields CASSLTGDIGEQYF.

V is TRBV18 and J is TRBJ2-2; 10 nucleotides line up with TRBD2. The junction had 7 bases not matched to a gene; V was cut back by 2 bases and J by 4 bases. Germline assignment: CDR1 KGHSH and CDR2 LQKENI. The CDR3 runs 17 residues. The CDR3 reads CASSPAAGGPSTGELFF. Written as DNA, the CDR3 is TGTGCCAGCTCACCAGCAGCGGGAGGGCCCAGCACCGGGGAGCTGTTTTTT.

The V and J genes are TRBV5-1 and TRBJ1-1; no clear D. V was trimmed by 4 bases and J by 2 bases, leaving 18 bases between them. The V gene's germline CDR1 is SGHRS and CDR2 YFSETQ. The CDR3 runs to 16 residues. DNA for the CDR3: TGCGCCAGCAGCACTGGTCAAAGCTCGGGAAACACTGAAGCTTTCTTT. Protein: CASSTGQSSGNTEAFF. The whole variable domain, remainder taken from reference TRBV5-1 and TRBJ1-1, is KAGVTQTPRYLIKTRGQQVTLSCSPISGHRSVSWYQQTPGQGLQFLFEYFSETQRNKGNFPGRFSGRQFSNSRSEMNVSTLELGDSALYLCASSTGQSSGNTEAFFGQGTRLTVV.

This clone was detected once. The chain joins TRBV11-2 to TRBJ2-1; possibly TRBD2 for D (6 bases). Germline CDR1 is SGHAT and CDR2 is FQNNGV. Trimming pared 5 bases from V and 0 bases from J, leaving 14 bases between. This CDR3 contains 16 residues. CDR3 coding DNA: TGTGCCAGCAGCCACTCCTCGACTAGCTCCTACAATGAGCAGTTCTTC. Translating gives CASSHSSTSSYNEQFF.